These 15 T cell receptor beta chains were sequenced from one sample in a study of T-cell memory formation after mild COVID-19. TCRdb called the 5' RACE reads again in MiXCR, with one record for every CDR3 protein. The repertoire holds 95,000 to 110,000 distinct CDR3 sequences, with about 15% as singletons. Sequencing was performed on PBMCs or a T cell subset sorted from them (not recorded which). These receptors were collected from a young man who had mild COVID-19 (a few samples of this study predate the infection). Cell type and time point are not known.

This clonotype was found many times. The chain joins TRBV12-3 or TRBV12-4 to TRBJ2-1; possible D gene TRBD1, 5 bases. V was clipped by 3 bases and J by 2 bases, with 17 bases between them. This CDR3 is built from 17 residues. The CDR3 coding sequence is TGTGCCAGCAGTTTCCCCGACCAGGGATCCCCCTACAATGAGCAGTTCTTC. It encodes CASSFPDQGSPYNEQFF.

The chain couples TRBV6-2 or TRBV6-3 to TRBJ1-5; the match to TRBD1 covers 8 bases. CDR1 and CDR2 from the germline V gene are MNHEY and SVGEGT. V shed 6 bases and J 4 bases; nucleotides not matched to a gene: 8. There are 15 residues in the CDR3. CDR3 bases: TGTGCCAGCAGCACGACAGGGGTAGGGAATCAGCCCCAGCATTTT. Translated, it gives CASSTTGVGNQPQHF.

This chain uses TRBV12-3 or TRBV12-4 with TRBJ1-6, with D unclear. The CDR3 runs 13 residues. V lost 6 bases to trimming and J lost 9 bases, with 12 bases between them. Here the CDR3 reads CASSAEYFSPLHF. DNA of the CDR3: TGTGCCAGCAGCGCTGAGTATTTTTCACCCCTCCACTTT.

This clonotype has at least ten counts. The rearrangement uses TRBV27 and TRBJ2-1, with 11 bases matching TRBD2. Trimming cost V 5 bases and J 5 bases; bases outside gene matches: 5. The CDR3 is 15 amino acids. Germline V gives CDR1 MNHEY, CDR2 SMNVEV (reference sequence). Here the CDR3 DNA reads TGTGCCAGCAGTCACGGGACTAGCGGTCACAATGAGCAGTTCTTC. This codes for CASSHGTSGHNEQFF.

V and J are TRBV12-3 or TRBV12-4 and TRBJ1-2; 11 bases fit TRBD1. Germline trimming cut 6 bases from V and 8 bases from J; bases unmatched to any gene: 8. The CDR3 spans 14 residues. In DNA, the CDR3 is TGTGCCAGCAGGACAGGGACAGGGGGGTTCGGCTACACCTTC. Translated: CASRTGTGGFGYTF.

The chain joins TRBV18 to TRBJ1-1; TRBD1 might be the D (5 bases). Trimming shortened V by 6 bases and J by 5 bases, and 13 bases separated the two germline ends. The V gene's germline CDR1 is KGHSH and CDR2 LQKENI. This CDR3 is 13 amino acids long. The CDR3 coding sequence is TGTGCCAGCTCGGCAGGGTCTGGGACTGAAGCTTTCTTT. This codes for CASSAGSGTEAFF.

The chain is built from TRBV6-6 and TRBJ2-2; D might be TRBD2 (5 bases). The CDR3 has 15 residues. V lost 0 bases, J lost 6 bases, and 11 bases lay in between. Germline loops: CDR1 MNHNY, CDR2 SVGAGI (reference sequence). CDR3 in DNA: TGTGCCAGCAGTTACTCTCTTGAGGGTCCCGGGGAGCTGTTTTTT. Its translation: CASSYSLEGPGELFF.

The chain is built from TRBV28 and TRBJ2-7, with D perhaps TRBD1 (5 bases). V lost 3 bases and J 3 bases, leaving 9 bases between the germline ends. This CDR3 has 13 amino acids. Germline-derived CDR1 and CDR2 are MDHEN and SYDVKM. In DNA, the CDR3 is TGTGCCAGCAGTTTTAGGCAGGGCTACGAGCAGTACGTC. It encodes CASSFRQGYEQYV.

This clonotype was detected ten times or more. V gene TRBV4-3 combines with J gene TRBJ2-2; no reliable D call. The CDR3 covers 15 residues. V gave up 0 bases and J gave up 6 bases, with 11 bases separating them. Germline CDR1 is LGHNA and CDR2 is YSLEER. The CDR3, as DNA: TGCGCCAGCAGCCAAGATCTGGAGTTTTCCGGGGAGCTGTTTTTT. It is translated as CASSQDLEFSGELFF.

The J gene is TRBJ2-7, the V gene TRBV11-1, with D possibly being TRBD1 (8 bases). With 5 bases removed from V and 3 bases from J, the gap between germline ends came to 14 bases. Germline values: CDR1 SGHAT, CDR2 FQDESV (reference sequence). The CDR3 is 14 amino acids. The CDR3, as DNA: TGTGCCAGCAGCCACAGGGGGGGCCTCTACGAGCAGTACGTC. It translates to CASSHRGGLYEQYV.

J is TRBJ1-1 and V is TRBV19; no reliable D call. Deletions cut 3 bases from V and 0 bases from J, with 8 bases between. This CDR3 region has 14 residues. CDR1 is LNHDA, CDR2 SQIVND, per germline (reference sequence). CDR3: CASSIAEMNTEAFF. In nucleotides, the CDR3 is TGTGCCAGTAGTATCGCAGAGATGAACACTGAAGCTTTCTTT. Complete variable domain (other parts from reference TRBV19 and TRBJ1-1): DGGITQSPKYLFRKEGQNVTLSCEQNLNHDAMYWYRQDPGQGLRLIYYSQIVNDFQKGDIAEGYSVSREKKESFPLTVTSAQKNPTAFYLCASSIAEMNTEAFFGQGTRLTVV.

Only a few counts were recorded for this clonotype. V usage is TRBV24-1 and J usage is TRBJ2-2; no reliable D call. V lost 4 bases to trimming and J lost 1 base, with 9 bases between them. CDR3 length equals 15 residues. CDR1 and CDR2 (germline): KGHDR, SFDVKD. Written as DNA, the CDR3 is TGTGCCACCAGTGAGAACGGTAGGAACACCGGGGAGCTGTTTTTT. Translation gives CATSENGRNTGELFF.

The V gene is TRBV10-3, the J gene TRBJ2-7; no firm D call. V gave up 2 bases and J gave up 5 bases, with 10 bases separating them. This CDR3 is 13 amino acids long. Germline V gene sequence: CDR1 ENHRY, CDR2 SYGVKD. The CDR3: CAISEQASNEQYF. The CDR3, as DNA: TGTGCCATCAGTGAGCAGGCTTCCAACGAGCAGTACTTC.

In its sample, this clonotype was seen a few times. The chain uses TRBV7-2 and TRBJ1-1; TRBD1 is a possible D gene (5 bases). V was trimmed by 1 base and J by 4 bases, leaving 10 bases between them. CDR3 size: 14 residues. Germline CDR1 SGHTA, CDR2 FQGNSA. Written as DNA, the CDR3 is TGTGCCAGCAGCTTAGTGTCAGGGATCACTGAAGCTTTCTTT. The encoded protein is CASSLVSGITEAFF.

The chain couples TRBV6-1 to TRBJ1-1; D ambiguous. V lost 4 bases and J 10 bases, leaving 10 bases between the germline ends. Germline loops: CDR1 MNHNS, CDR2 SASEGT. The CDR3 contains 11 residues. DNA of the CDR3: TGTGCCAGCAGTGGGCCATTGGGAGCTTTCTTT. Protein: CASSGPLGAFF.